This T cell receptor (beta chain) is drawn from a study of blood T cell repertoires in COVID-19. The CDR3 is made up of 17 amino acids. Germline assignment: CDR1 KGHSH and CDR2 LQKENI. Trimming cost V 4 bases and J 4 bases; bases outside gene matches: 15. The data were produced by immunoSEQ multiplex PCR, yet TCRdb's version contains in-frame clones alone and is incomplete. The sample lists 200,000 to 250,000 clones; around 85% were seen once. Sequencing used peripheral blood. The chain carries TRBV18 and TRBJ2-7, with 8 nucleotides matching TRBD2. This TCR was sampled from an elderly man with acute or convalescent COVID-19. CDR3 residues: CASSLPRGAGAGYEQYF. The DNA of the CDR3 is TGTGCCAGCTCACTCCCGAGAGGAGCGGGAGCGGGATACGAGCAGTACTTC.